The TCR beta chain described here comes from a study of T cell changes during pregnancy in multiple sclerosis. Libraries were prepared by immunoSEQ multiplex PCR; TCRdb keeps only in-frame clonotypes and omits some of them. The sample yields under 90,000 clones, approximately 95% seen once. The receptor's source is a female donor in good health, enrolled as a control in a pregnancy study. The sample here was peripheral blood, taken in the second trimester of pregnancy.

This chain's CDR3 is CASSPARVNTEAFF. CDR3 DNA: TGTGCCAGCAGCCCCGCCAGGGTGAACACTGAAGCTTTCTTT. This rearrangement joins TRBV7-2 to TRBJ1-1, with a possible D match to TRBD1 (5 bases). This CDR3 is built from 14 residues. Germline CDR1 and CDR2: SGHTA and FQGNSA. Trimming left V 5 bases short and J 0 bases short, with 10 bases between. The full variable domain, rest sourced from reference TRBV7-2 and TRBJ1-1, is GAGVSQSPSNKVTEKGKDVELRCDPISGHTALYWYRQSLGQGLEFLIYFQGNSAPDKSGLPSDRFSAERTGGSVSTLTIQRTQQEDSAVYLCASSPARVNTEAFFGQGTRLTVV.